This T cell receptor beta chain was identified during a study of PD-1 blockade in classical Hodgkin lymphoma. Whole-study findings and limits: A reduction in baseline TCR diversity was reportedly seen in newly diagnosed patients relative to healthy donors. TCR diversity rose significantly by C4D1 in CD4+ but not CD8+ cells.

Concerning this clone itself: No antigen is known for it.

Germline V gives CDR1 SGHDT, CDR2 YYEEEE. The CDR3 contains 16 residues. Trimming removed 2 bases from V and 5 bases from J; junction bases left unmatched: 7. TCRdb's table, derived via immunoSEQ multiplex PCR, lists solely in-frame clones and lacks some. The sample has 20,000 to 30,000 clones, 60% to 85% seen once. Each patient experienced a relapse that followed autologous stem cell transplantation, and brentuximab vedotin exposure varied. This TCR derives from a human donor with classical Hodgkin lymphoma. The V gene is TRBV5-6, the J gene TRBJ2-1; 10 positions agree with TRBD1. Sequencing was performed on peripheral blood mononuclear cells (PBMCs), taken before the second cycle of nivolumab. The DNA of the CDR3 is TGTGCCAGCAGCTTCCAGACAGGGGGCTGGGACAATGAGCAGTTCTTC. It codes for CASSFQTGGWDNEQFF.